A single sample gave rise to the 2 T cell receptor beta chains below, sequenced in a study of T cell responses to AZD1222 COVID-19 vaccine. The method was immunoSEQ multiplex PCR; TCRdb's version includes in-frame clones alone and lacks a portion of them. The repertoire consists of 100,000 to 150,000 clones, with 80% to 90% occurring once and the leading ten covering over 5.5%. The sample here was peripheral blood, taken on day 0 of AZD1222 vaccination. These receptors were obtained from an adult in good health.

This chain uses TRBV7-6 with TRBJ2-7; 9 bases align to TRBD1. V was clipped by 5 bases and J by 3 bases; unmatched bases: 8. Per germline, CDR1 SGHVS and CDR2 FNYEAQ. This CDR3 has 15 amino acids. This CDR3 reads CASSLAGTGYYEQYF. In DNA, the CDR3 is TGTGCCAGCAGCCTGGCCGGGACAGGGTACTACGAGCAGTACTTC.

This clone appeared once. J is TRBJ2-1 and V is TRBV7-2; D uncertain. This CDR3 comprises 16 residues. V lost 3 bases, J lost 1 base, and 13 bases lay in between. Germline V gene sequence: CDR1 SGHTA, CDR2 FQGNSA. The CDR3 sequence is CASSLWADGSYNEQFF. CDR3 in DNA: TGTGCCAGCAGCTTGTGGGCTGACGGGTCCTACAATGAGCAGTTCTTC.